This T cell receptor (beta chain) appears in the sequencing data of a study of shared clonotypes between healthy human individuals. Investigators divided CD4+ cells into CD45RA+ naive and CD45RA-negative memory subsets. Repertoires were generated with immunoSEQ multiplex PCR, while TCRdb's copy carries only in-frame clones and drops some. The data contain some 2.4 million clones, roughly 93% of them singletons. With V trimmed by 0 bases and J by 0 bases, 4 bases remained unmatched. Germline V gives CDR1 SGHRS, CDR2 YFSETQ. CDR3 length: 16 amino acids. The sequence was collected from a man between 18 and 35 years old in good health. Some clones in this sample may be carry-over from other donors' samples. V is TRBV5-1 and J is TRBJ2-3; 7 nucleotides agree with TRBD2. Sequenced input: naive CD4+ T cells from PBMCs. This sample's subset: CD45RA+ positively selected. CDR3 bases: TGCGCCAGCAGCTTGGGAGTAGCGGGTAGCACAGATACGCAGTATTTT. Its translation is CASSLGVAGSTDTQYF.